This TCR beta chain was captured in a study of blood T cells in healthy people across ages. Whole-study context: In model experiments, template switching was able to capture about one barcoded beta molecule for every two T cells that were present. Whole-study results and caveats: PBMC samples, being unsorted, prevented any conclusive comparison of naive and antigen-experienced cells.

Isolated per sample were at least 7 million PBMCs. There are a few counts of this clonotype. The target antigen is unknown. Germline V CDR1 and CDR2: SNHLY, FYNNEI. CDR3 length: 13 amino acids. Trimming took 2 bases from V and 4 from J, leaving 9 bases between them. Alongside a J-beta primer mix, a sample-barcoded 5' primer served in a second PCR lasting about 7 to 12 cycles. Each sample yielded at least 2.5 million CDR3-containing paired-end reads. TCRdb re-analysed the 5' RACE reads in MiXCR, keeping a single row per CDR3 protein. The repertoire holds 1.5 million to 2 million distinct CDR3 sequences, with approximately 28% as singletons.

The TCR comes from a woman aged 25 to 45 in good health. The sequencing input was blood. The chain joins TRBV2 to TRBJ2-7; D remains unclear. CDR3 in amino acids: CASSELDRYEQYF. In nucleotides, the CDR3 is TGTGCCAGCAGTGAACTAGATAGGTACGAGCAGTACTTC.